This T cell receptor (beta chain) came from a study of blood T cells in healthy people across ages. CDR3 size: 12 residues. Trimming pared 3 bases from V and 6 bases from J, leaving 10 bases between. Germline lookup yields CDR1 SGDLS and CDR2 YYNGEE. Sample-barcoded 5' priming and a J-beta primer mix drove a second PCR of about 6 to 12 cycles. Each CDR3 protein is one row after TCRdb ran MiXCR on the 5' RACE reads. The sample carries 650,000 to 800,000 distinct CDR3 sequences, approximately 48% recorded once. Material: blood. This chain uses TRBV9 with TRBJ2-7; possibly TRBD2 for D (6 bases). The clonotype was recovered from a man in his fifties or sixties in good health. The CDR3 sequence is CASSAQGGEQYF. The DNA of the CDR3 is TGTGCCAGCAGCGCTCAGGGAGGCGAGCAGTACTTC.